The 9 T cell receptor beta chains below were found in one sample sequenced in a study of T cell repertoires in cytomegalovirus infection. Their antigen targets remain unknown. TCRdb itself ran the reads through MiXCR, one entry per CDR3 protein. The top ten hold around 15% of the sample, which has about 890,000 distinct CDR3 sequences, under 40% seen once. The specimen comprised cultured CD8+ T cells from PBMCs, sampled from culture after CMV antigen stimulation. The receptors were gathered from a human donor in good health (CMV status not recorded). Some clones in this sample may be carry-over from other donors' samples.

Only a few counts were recorded for this clonotype. The chain recombines TRBV6-5 with TRBJ1-3; a possible D gene is TRBD1 (5 bases). The V end lost 5 bases, the J end lost 5 bases, and 25 bases lay between the germline ends. The CDR3 has 18 amino acids. Germline-derived CDR1 and CDR2 are MNHEY and SVGAGI. The CDR3 DNA is TGTGCCAGCAGTCCGAGCTTCCTTTATGAAGGGACCCGAAACACCATATATTTT. Translating gives CASSPSFLYEGTRNTIYF.

Worth noting for this clonotype: Being one base from a much bigger clone, this may be a read error. The chain has TRBV7-6 and TRBJ2-1; tentatively, D is TRBD1 or TRBD2 (6 bases each). Germline V gene data show CDR1 as SGHVS and CDR2 as FNYEAQ. Trimming left V 5 bases short and J 6 bases short, with 20 bases between. This CDR3 is built from 16 residues. CDR3 amino acids: CASSPSDGGPGNEQFF. In DNA, the CDR3 is TGTGCCAGCAGCCCGTCGGACGGGGGCCCAGGCAATGAGCAGTTCTTC.

This clonotype was detected only a few times. The chain has TRBV7-2 and TRBJ2-5; TRBD2 aligns across 7 bases. This CDR3 spans 15 amino acids. With V trimmed by 5 bases and J by 5 bases, 11 bases remained unmatched. Germline assignment: CDR1 SGHTA and CDR2 FQGNSA. CDR3 DNA: TGTGCCAGCAGCAGCACGGACTGGCGGGGGGAGACCCAGTACTTC. This sequence encodes CASSSTDWRGETQYF. Full variable domain (missing parts from reference TRBV7-2 and TRBJ2-5): GAGVSQSPSNKVTEKGKDVELRCDPISGHTALYWYRQSLGQGLEFLIYFQGNSAPDKSGLPSDRFSAERTGGSVSTLTIQRTQQEDSAVYLCASSSTDWRGETQYFGPGTRLLVL.

CDR3 amino acids: CASSYNPGANTGELFF. The CDR3 DNA reads as TGTGCCAGCAGCTACAATCCGGGTGCGAACACCGGGGAGCTGTTTTTT. The chain combines TRBV7-6 with TRBJ2-2; no reliable D call. V lost 4 bases and J lost 0, with 12 bases in between. CDR1 is SGHVS and CDR2 is FNYEAQ in the germline V gene. This CDR3 is built from 16 residues. Supplemented by reference TRBV7-6 and TRBJ2-2, the full variable domain reads GAGVSQSPRYKVTKRGQDVALRCDPISGHVSLYWYRQALGQGPEFLTYFNYEAQQDKSGLPNDRFSAERPEGSISTLTIQRTEQRDSAMYRCASSYNPGANTGELFFGEGSRLTVL.

At least ten counts were recorded for this clonotype. The chain uses TRBV9 and TRBJ2-5; 7 bases map to TRBD2. The CDR3 loop spans 15 amino acids. CDR1 and CDR2 (germline): SGDLS, YYNGEE. V shed 3 bases, J shed 2 bases, and the junction held 7 bases outside the gene matches. Here the CDR3 reads CASSERGLGQETQYF. In DNA, the CDR3 is TGTGCCAGCAGCGAGCGGGGCCTGGGGCAAGAGACCCAGTACTTC.

This clonotype was seen at least ten times. In DNA, the CDR3 is TGTGCCAGCAGCCTAACTGACTCCTACGAGCAGTACGTC. Encoded protein: CASSLTDSYEQYV. This rearrangement joins TRBV7-2 to TRBJ2-7; D gene ambiguous. Trimming left V 5 bases short and J 0 bases short, with 8 bases between. Germline V CDR1 and CDR2: SGHTA, FQGNSA. The CDR3 totals 13 residues.

Comments on this clonotype: Compared with germline, one end of the junction differs, possibly owing to a read error. The gene calls are TRBV7-9 and TRBJ1-2; tentatively, D is TRBD1 (5 bases). This CDR3 region has 12 residues. Germline V gene lookup returns CDR1 SEHNR and CDR2 FQNEAQ (reference sequence). The CDR3 DNA reads TGTGCCAGCAGCCTTACGGGGCTTCCCCCTCACTTC. Amino acid sequence: CASSLTGLPPHF.

In this sample, this clonotype turned up many times. The chain uses TRBV7-9 and TRBJ1-2, with D tentatively TRBD1 (6 bases). V was trimmed by 1 base and J by 4 bases, leaving 10 bases between them. This CDR3 has 14 residues. Germline lookup yields CDR1 SEHNR and CDR2 FQNEAQ (reference sequence). CDR3 in amino acids: CASSLGGQSYGYTF. Written as DNA, the CDR3 is TGTGCCAGCAGCTTAGGGGGGCAGAGCTATGGCTACACCTTC.

CDR3: CASTETSGGAPGANVLTF. The CDR3 nucleotides read TGTGCCAGCACCGAGACTAGCGGGGGGGCACCCGGGGCCAACGTCCTGACTTTC. The chain links TRBV12-3 or TRBV12-4 to TRBJ2-6; 14 bases match TRBD2. V lost 7 bases and J lost 4; bases outside the gene matches: 9. This CDR3 is built from 18 residues.